This T cell receptor beta chain was sequenced for a study of blood T cells in healthy people across ages (dated by TCRdb to between 2014 and 2017). The study in broad terms: Template switching captured roughly one uniquely barcoded TCR beta cDNA molecule per two T cells in model experiments. To avoid experimental bias, donors of different ages were distributed randomly across sequencing lanes. Four age groups were formed from the donors: young (average around 15 years), middle-aged (around 39), aged (about 68) and long-lived (less than 85). The study measured age-related changes in TCR beta repertoire diversity using deep sequencing normalized with unique cDNA molecular identifiers. The study analyzed two additional independent replicas of 1 million unique cDNA reads from the same blood draw for two donors, one aged 18 to 30 and one aged 80 or older. The research as a whole found: Bulk unsorted PBMC profiling prevented conclusive comparison of naive and antigen-experienced compartments. Compared with the aged group, the long-lived group had more naive CD4+ T cells, fewer expanded clones and increased TCR diversity, suggesting age selection. There was a strong correlation between observed TCR beta diversity and the percentage of naive T cells measured by flow cytometry. Observed TCR beta diversity per million T cells fell roughly linearly with age, and a significant reduction was already apparent by age approximately 40. Estimates of total diversity from one million sequenced T cells were regarded as lower bounds and underestimates. The CMV infection status of donors was not known, potentially confounding age-related changes in expanded clonotypes.

Donors were a few dozen systemically healthy Caucasian individuals from Russia aged roughly 6 to 90 years. Each donor gave around 9.9 milliliters of peripheral blood, collected into EDTA-treated Vacutainer tubes. Ficoll-Paque density-gradient centrifugation was used to isolate PBMCs, with at least 6 million per sample. Total RNA was extracted from PBMCs with Trizol reagent, with at least 5.5 micrograms obtained per sample. For every donor, an aliquot of PBMCs went through flow cytometry to measure the percentages of naive CD45RAhigh/CD27high T cells. Libraries were built with 5' RACE. Reads for this sample came from an Illumina HiSeq 2500. A second PCR of roughly 6 to 11 cycles was run with a J-beta primer mix and a sample-barcoded 5' primer. Each TCR beta cDNA molecule received a unique molecular identifier from a template-switch 5' adaptor carrying 12 random nucleotides. At least 2.5 million CDR3-containing paired-end reads were obtained from each sample. All of the RNA was converted into first-strand cDNA using the Mint cDNA synthesis kit, with a TRBC-specific oligonucleotide serving as the primer. Following uracil-DNA glycosylase treatment, a first 18-cycle PCR with universal primers M1SS and BC2_uni_R was performed on all cDNA. As for how the authors treated the data: Normalization of each sample was performed by random selection of 1 million high-quality reads, each carrying a distinct molecular identifier. Instead of being binned into consensus sequences, reads with shared molecular identifiers were discarded. MiTCR, set to a Q25 quality threshold and the strictest error-elimination algorithm, was used for CDR3 identification, clonotype clustering and error correction. A nonparametric unseen species model with Euler transformation was used to estimate lower-bound total TCR beta diversity. The public reads were quality trimmed at Q25 with fastp and then assembled into clones with MiXCR by TCRdb, keeping productive beta chains. CDR3 protein duplicates are merged, each entry listing the most common genes and DNA. TCRdb assigned the V and J calls; the authors' analysis was not used. The sample contains roughly 1.7 million distinct CDR3 sequences, 34% of them found a single time. 11% of the sample is in the top ten clones.

As concerns this clonotype: This receptor's antigen is unknown. This may arise from a read error, as a much more abundant clone is one base away.

This receptor was identified in a woman under 40 in good health. The specimen sequenced was blood.

The DNA sequence follows: TGTGCCTGCAGTGACCCAAGCGAGCAGTACTTC. Translation gives CACSDPSEQYF. The V gene is TRBV6-4 and the J gene is TRBJ2-4, with no D gene named confidently. The J call may be mistaken, given a closer DNA end match to TRBJ2-7. Via the germline V gene, CDR1 is MRHNA and CDR2 SNTAGT. From its cysteine to its phenylalanine, the CDR3 spans 11 amino acids. The CDR3 DNA has 33 bases and is translated from base 1.